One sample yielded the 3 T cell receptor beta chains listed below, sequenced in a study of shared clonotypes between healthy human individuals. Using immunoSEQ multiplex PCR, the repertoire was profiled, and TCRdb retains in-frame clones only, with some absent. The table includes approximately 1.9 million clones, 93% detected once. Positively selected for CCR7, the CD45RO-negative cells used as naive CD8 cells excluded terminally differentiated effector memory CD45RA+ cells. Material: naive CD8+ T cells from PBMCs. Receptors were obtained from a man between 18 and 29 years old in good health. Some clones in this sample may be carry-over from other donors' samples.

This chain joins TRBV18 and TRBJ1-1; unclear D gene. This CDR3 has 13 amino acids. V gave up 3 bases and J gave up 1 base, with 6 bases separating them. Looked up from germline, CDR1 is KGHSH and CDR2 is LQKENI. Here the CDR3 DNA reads TGTGCCAGCTCACCTCCCCCGAACACTGAAGCTTTCTTT. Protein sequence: CASSPPPNTEAFF.

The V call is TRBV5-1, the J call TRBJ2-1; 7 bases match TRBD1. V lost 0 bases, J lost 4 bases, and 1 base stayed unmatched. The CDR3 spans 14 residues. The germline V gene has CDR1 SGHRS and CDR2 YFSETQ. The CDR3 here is CASSLVGQYNEQFF. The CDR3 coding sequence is TGCGCCAGCAGCTTGGTGGGACAGTACAATGAGCAGTTCTTC. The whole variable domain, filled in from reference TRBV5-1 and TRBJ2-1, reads KAGVTQTPRYLIKTRGQQVTLSCSPISGHRSVSWYQQTPGQGLQFLFEYFSETQRNKGNFPGRFSGRQFSNSRSEMNVSTLELGDSALYLCASSLVGQYNEQFFGPGTRLTVL.

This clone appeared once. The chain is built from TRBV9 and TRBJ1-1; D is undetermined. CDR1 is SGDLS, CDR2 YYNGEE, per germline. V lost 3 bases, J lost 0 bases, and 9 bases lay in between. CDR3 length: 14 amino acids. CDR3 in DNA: TGTGCCAGCAGCGAGGGAAACATGAACACTGAAGCTTTCTTT. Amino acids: CASSEGNMNTEAFF.